Detailed here is one T cell receptor beta chain. This sample stems from a study of blood T cell repertoires in COVID-19. Whole-study context: Sample material is recorded as cDNA or gDNA derived from T cells, B-cell-depleted T cells, or PBMCs.

Data came from immunoSEQ multiplex PCR; TCRdb stores just in-frame clones and leaves some out. The sample has roughly 76,000 clones, roughly 85% seen once. The germline V and J ends were trimmed by 1 base and 5 bases, with 21 bases remaining between them. CDR3 length equals 18 residues. V usage is TRBV5-3 and J usage is TRBJ1-4; possibly TRBD1 for D (6 bases). TRBV5-3 has ORF status, its function being uncertain. This TCR was recovered from a woman in her 70s with acute or convalescent COVID-19. Sequencing was performed on peripheral blood. This CDR3 is CARSLSRRPDSKNEKLFF. The CDR3, as DNA: TGTGCCAGAAGCTTGTCACGCCGCCCGGACAGTAAAAATGAAAAACTGTTTTTT.